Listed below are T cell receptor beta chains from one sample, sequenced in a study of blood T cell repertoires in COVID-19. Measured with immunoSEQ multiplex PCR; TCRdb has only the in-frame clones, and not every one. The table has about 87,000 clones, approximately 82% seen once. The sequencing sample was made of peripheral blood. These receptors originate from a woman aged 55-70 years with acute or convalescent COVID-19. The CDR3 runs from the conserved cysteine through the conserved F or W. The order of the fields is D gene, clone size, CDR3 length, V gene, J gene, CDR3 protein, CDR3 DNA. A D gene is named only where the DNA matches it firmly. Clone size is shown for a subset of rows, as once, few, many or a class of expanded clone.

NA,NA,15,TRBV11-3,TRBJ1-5,CASSLGPEGQQPQHF,TGTGCCAGCAGCTTAGGGCCAGAGGGCCAACAGCCCCAGCATTTT
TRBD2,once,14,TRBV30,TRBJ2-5,CAWSEGGGGETQYF,TGTGCCTGGAGTGAGGGCGGGGGGGGAGAGACCCAGTACTTC
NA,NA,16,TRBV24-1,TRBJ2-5,CATSDLGLDNQETQYF,TGTGCCACCAGTGATTTAGGGCTGGACAACCAAGAGACCCAGTACTTC
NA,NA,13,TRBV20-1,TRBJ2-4,CSASTVAKNIQYF,TGCAGTGCCAGTACGGTAGCCAAAAACATTCAGTACTTC
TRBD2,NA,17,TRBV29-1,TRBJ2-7,CSVVYWGGTRSSYEQYF,TGCAGCGTTGTCTATTGGGGAGGGACCAGAAGCTCCTACGAGCAGTACTTC
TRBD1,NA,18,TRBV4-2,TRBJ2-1,CASSQPGQGANFYNEQFF,TGTGCCAGCAGCCAACCGGGACAGGGGGCGAACTTCTACAATGAGCAGTTCTTC
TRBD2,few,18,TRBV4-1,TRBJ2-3,CASSQAPGLAGSTDTQYF,TGCGCCAGCAGCCAAGCGCCGGGACTAGCGGGGAGTACAGATACGCAGTATTTT
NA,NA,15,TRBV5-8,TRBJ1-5,CASGGGHGSNQPQHF,TGTGCCAGCGGGGGGGGACACGGTAGCAATCAGCCCCAGCATTTT
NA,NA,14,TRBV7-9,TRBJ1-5,CASSGGGANQPQHF,TGTGCCAGCAGCGGAGGGGGGGCCAATCAGCCCCAGCATTTT
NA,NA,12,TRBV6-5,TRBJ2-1,CASTYTENEQFF,TGTGCCAGCACGTATACGGAGAATGAGCAGTTCTTC
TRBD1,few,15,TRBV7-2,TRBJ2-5,CASSLTGTGAETQYF,TGTGCCAGCAGCTTAACAGGGACAGGGGCAGAGACCCAGTACTTC
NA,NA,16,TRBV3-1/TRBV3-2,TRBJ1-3,CASSSRHHLSGNTIYF,TGTGCCAGCAGCTCAAGACATCACCTCTCTGGAAACACCATATATTTT
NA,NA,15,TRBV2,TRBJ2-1,CASWGRESSYNEQFF,TGTGCCAGCTGGGGTAGGGAGAGCTCCTACAATGAGCAGTTCTTC
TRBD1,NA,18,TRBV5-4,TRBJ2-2,CASSPIGTGGANTGELFF,TGTGCCAGCAGCCCCATCGGGACAGGGGGCGCGAACACCGGGGAGCTGTTTTTT
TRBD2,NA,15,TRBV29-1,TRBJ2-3,CSVGRTSGKADTQYF,TGCAGCGTTGGCCGGACTAGCGGGAAGGCAGATACGCAGTATTTT
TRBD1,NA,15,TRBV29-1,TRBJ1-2,CSVEPGQGVFYGYTF,TGCAGCGTTGAACCTGGACAGGGGGTCTTCTATGGCTACACCTTC
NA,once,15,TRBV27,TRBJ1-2,CASTPVYDSHYGYTF,TGTGCCAGCACCCCCGTTTATGACAGTCACTATGGCTACACCTTC
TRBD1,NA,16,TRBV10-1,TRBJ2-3,CASNSEGQGRPDTQYF,TGCGCCAGCAATTCCGAAGGACAGGGGAGACCAGATACGCAGTATTTT
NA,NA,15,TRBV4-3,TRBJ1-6,CASSQASQGVSPLHF,TGCGCCAGCAGCCAAGCGTCACAGGGAGTTTCACCCCTCCACTTT
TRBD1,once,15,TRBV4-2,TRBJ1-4,CASSQEGQGGEKLFF,TGTGCCAGCAGCCAAGAAGGACAGGGAGGGGAAAAACTGTTTTTT